These T cell receptor beta chains were read from a single sample in a study of T-cell reconstitution after alpha-beta-depleted transplantation in children. One entry per CDR3 protein, called by TCRdb with MiXCR from the PCR reads. The sample has some 200,000 distinct CDR3 sequences; 7.5% to 10% are singletons. Source: PBMCs from the stem cell graft donor, taken from the stem cell graft. These receptors came from a human donor who donated a stem cell graft to a child with SCID. The CDR3 runs from the conserved cysteine through the conserved F or W. The D gene is left open where the match is weak. For some rows the clone size is stated as once, few or many, or as a class when expanded; others skip it.

d_gene	abundance	v_gene	j_gene	CDR3nt	CDR3aa
NA	many	TRBV5-8	TRBJ1-4	TGTGCCAGTGTGGTTTTGGATGAAAAACTGTTTTTT	CASVVLDEKLFF
TRBD1	many	TRBV12-3/TRBV12-4	TRBJ2-5	TGTGCCAGCAGTTTGGACAGGGGGAAAGAGACCCAGTACTTC	CASSLDRGKETQYF
NA	many	TRBV20-1	TRBJ1-4	TGCAGTGCTCGGACAACAACTAATGAAAAACTGTTTTTT	CSARTTTNEKLFF
NA	many	TRBV29-1	TRBJ2-5	TGCAGCGTAGAAACCTCCCGGCGAGAGACCCAGTACTTC	CSVETSRRETQYF
NA	NA	TRBV6-6	TRBJ1-3	TGTGCCAGCACCTCAGGGTCTGGAAACACCATATATTTT	CASTSGSGNTIYF
NA	few	TRBV21-1	TRBJ1-2	TGTGCCAGCAGCAAAGATATCGGGGGGCTAAGCTATGGCTACACCTTC	CASSKDIGGLSYGYTF
TRBD2	many	TRBV12-3/TRBV12-4	TRBJ2-2	TGTGCCAGCAGGCGACTAGCGGGGGACACCGGGGAGCTGTTTTTT	CASRRLAGDTGELFF
NA	many	TRBV9	TRBJ2-5	TGTGCCAGCAGCGAACAGGAGGTGGGAGAGACCCAGTACTTC	CASSEQEVGETQYF
TRBD1	NA	TRBV2	TRBJ2-4	TGTGCCAGCAGTGCAGCCTCGGGACAGGGCCGTTTAGCCAAAAACATTCAGTACTTC	CASSAASGQGRLAKNIQYF
TRBD2	many	TRBV5-5	TRBJ2-1	TGTGCCAGCAGTTTCTCCCTAGCGGGGGGAAACGACAATGAGCAGTTCTTC	CASSFSLAGGNDNEQFF
NA	many	TRBV25-1	TRBJ2-3	TGTGCCAGCAGGCCCCGACTAGTTAAGAATACACCAGATACGCAGTATTTT	CASRPRLVKNTPDTQYF
TRBD2	many	TRBV28	TRBJ2-1	TGTGCCAGCAGTTTGGGGGGGTGGCGGGACGCCTACAATGAGCAGTTCTTC	CASSLGGWRDAYNEQFF
NA	many	TRBV28	TRBJ1-1	TGTGCCAGCAGTCGACAGGCGCCGAACACTGAAGCTTTCTTT	CASSRQAPNTEAFF
NA	once	TRBV7-6	TRBJ2-7	TGTGCCAGCAGCTTGGGTCCCTTAGATTCCTACGAGCAGTACTTC	CASSLGPLDSYEQYF
TRBD1	many	TRBV2	TRBJ1-2	TGTGCCAGCATCTTCGGGACAGGCTATGGCTACACCTTC	CASIFGTGYGYTF
NA	many	TRBV6-4	TRBJ2-2	TGTGCCAGCAGTGAGGGGGGCACCGGGGAGCTGTTTTTT	CASSEGGTGELFF
NA	few	TRBV29-1	TRBJ2-7	TGCAGCGTTGCGGGCAGGGGCAACGAGCAGTACTTC	CSVAGRGNEQYF
TRBD1	many	TRBV5-1	TRBJ2-3	TGCGCCAGTCGGGCCGAAGGGACAGGGTTGTATTTT	CASRAEGTGLYF
NA	many	TRBV12-3/TRBV12-4	TRBJ1-1	TGTGCCAGCAGTTTAGACGGGGGGGATGAAGCTTTCTTT	CASSLDGGDEAFF
NA	many	TRBV5-5	TRBJ2-7	TGTGCCAGCAGCTTAGGTCCAGGGGCCTACGAGCAGTACTTC	CASSLGPGAYEQYF
TRBD2	many	TRBV20-1	TRBJ2-3	TGCAGTGCCGGACTAGCGGGGCCCACAGATACGCAGTATTTT	CSAGLAGPTDTQYF
TRBD2	many	TRBV7-2	TRBJ2-3	TGTGCCAGCAGCGCTAAGCGGGGGGGGCCTGTTAGCGATACGCAGTATTTT	CASSAKRGGPVSDTQYF
NA	many	TRBV7-9	TRBJ2-2	TGTGCCAGCGGGACCCCGAACACCGGGGAGCTGTTTTTT	CASGTPNTGELFF
TRBD2	many	TRBV28	TRBJ2-5	TGTGCCAGCACCATGGCGGGGGTACGGGAGACCCAGTACTTC	CASTMAGVRETQYF
NA	NA	TRBV5-1	TRBJ2-3	TGCGCCAGCAGCTTGTGGGGGGGCGTGGCAGATACGCAGTATTTT	CASSLWGGVADTQYF
NA	many	TRBV5-1	TRBJ1-4	TGCGCCAGCGGGAACGGATATAATGAAAAACTGTTTTTT	CASGNGYNEKLFF
NA	many	TRBV12-3/TRBV12-4	TRBJ1-1	TGTGCCAGCAGTCTCCAGGCCTTGAACACTGAAGCTTTCTTT	CASSLQALNTEAFF
NA	many	TRBV5-1	TRBJ1-4	TGCGCCAGCAGCCCGGGATCAAGCGCAACTAATGAAAAACTGTTTTTT	CASSPGSSATNEKLFF
NA	many	TRBV20-1	TRBJ1-1	TGCAGTGCTTCTAGGGGCGGCTATGAAGCTTTCTTT	CSASRGGYEAFF
NA	many	TRBV7-8	TRBJ1-2	TGTGCCAGCAGCTTATCGGCCGGGGGGAACTATGGCTACACCTTC	CASSLSAGGNYGYTF
NA	many	TRBV7-9	TRBJ1-2	TGTGCCAGCAGCTTAATGGTAGGGGGCTATGGCTACACCTTC	CASSLMVGGYGYTF
NA	many	TRBV12-3/TRBV12-4	TRBJ2-2	TGTGCCAGCAACGAGGGAAGGACCGGGGAGCTGTTTTTT	CASNEGRTGELFF
TRBD2	few	TRBV5-1	TRBJ2-1	TGCGCCAGCAGCGTAGCCGGGACTAGCAATGAGCAGTTCTTC	CASSVAGTSNEQFF